This TCR beta chain was documented in a study of T cell changes during pregnancy in multiple sclerosis. TCRdb's table, derived via immunoSEQ multiplex PCR, lists solely in-frame clones and lacks some. This repertoire shows some 47,000 clones, 75% to 90% found once; its top ten account for approximately 8%. This CDR3 contains 12 residues. V shed 3 bases, J shed 5 bases, and the junction held 2 bases outside the gene matches. The germline CDR1 and CDR2 sequences are SGHRS and YFSETQ. The receptor was isolated from a female donor with multiple sclerosis, enrolled in a pregnancy study. The sample was CD8+ T cells from peripheral blood mononuclear cells, taken in the second trimester of pregnancy. The J gene is TRBJ2-7, the V gene TRBV5-1; 7 bases match TRBD2. The CDR3: CASSWGGDEQYF. DNA for the CDR3: TGCGCCAGCAGCTGGGGGGGGGACGAGCAGTACTTC.